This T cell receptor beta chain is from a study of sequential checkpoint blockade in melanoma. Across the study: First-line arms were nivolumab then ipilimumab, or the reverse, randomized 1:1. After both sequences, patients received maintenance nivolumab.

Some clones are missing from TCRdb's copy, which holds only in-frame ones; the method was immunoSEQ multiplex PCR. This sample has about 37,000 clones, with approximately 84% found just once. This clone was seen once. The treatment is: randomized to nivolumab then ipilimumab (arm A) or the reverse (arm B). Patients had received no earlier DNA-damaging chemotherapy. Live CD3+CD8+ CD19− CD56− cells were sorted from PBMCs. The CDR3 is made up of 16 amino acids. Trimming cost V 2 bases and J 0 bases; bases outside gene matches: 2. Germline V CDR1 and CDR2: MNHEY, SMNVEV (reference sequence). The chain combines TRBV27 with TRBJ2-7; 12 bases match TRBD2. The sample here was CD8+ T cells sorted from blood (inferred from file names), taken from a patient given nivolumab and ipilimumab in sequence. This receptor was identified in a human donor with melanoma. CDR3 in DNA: TGTGCCAGCAGTTTAAGACTAGCGGGGGTCTCCTACGAGCAGTACTTC. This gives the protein CASSLRLAGVSYEQYF.